A single T cell receptor (beta chain) is shown here with its context. The data were obtained in a study of blood T cell repertoires in COVID-19. Profiled with immunoSEQ multiplex PCR; TCRdb holds only in-frame clones, not every one. The sample records approximately 490,000 clones, about 85% being singletons. Trimming pared 3 bases from V and 5 bases from J, leaving 5 bases between. CDR1 MGHDK and CDR2 SYGVNS come from the germline V gene. The CDR3 covers 12 residues. The sequence derives from a woman under 30 who had recovered from COVID-19. Sequencing used PBMCs or T cells enriched from blood (not recorded which). The V call is TRBV25-1, the J call TRBJ1-5; no clear D gene. CDR3 coding DNA: TGTGCCAGCAGTGATGTCGATCAGCCCCAGCATTTT. Translated, it gives CASSDVDQPQHF.